This passage covers 28 T cell receptor beta chains from one sample sequenced in a study of blood T cell repertoires in COVID-19 (dated by TCRdb to the early 2020s). The receptor library was made with the immunoSEQ multiplex PCR assay. Held by TCRdb, this immuneACCESS table contains in-frame sequences only and omits some clones. Under half of the omission traces to an unresolved V gene where checked; the cause of the rest is unknown. A total of 200,000 to 250,000 clones appear in this sample, about 90% of them only once. 2.5% to 3% of the sample comes from the top ten. Sequenced: peripheral blood. The receptors originated from a woman aged 55-70 years with acute or convalescent COVID-19.

The chain recombines TRBV5-5 with TRBJ2-1; the match to TRBD2 covers 9 bases. Germline V CDR1 and CDR2: SGHKS, YYEKEE (reference sequence). Trimming cost V 1 base and J 9 bases; bases outside gene matches: 11. This CDR3 contains 16 residues. This chain's CDR3 is CASSLRVGGRATEQFF. Here the CDR3 DNA reads TGTGCCAGCAGCTTGAGGGTAGGCGGGAGGGCCACTGAGCAGTTCTTC. Full variable domain (outside the CDR3, taken from reference TRBV5-5 and TRBJ2-1): DAGVTQSPTHLIKTRGQQVTLRCSPISGHKSVSWYQQVLGQGPQFIFQYYEKEERGRGNFPDRFSARQFPNYSSELNVNALLLGDSALYLCASSLRVGGRATEQFFGPGTRLTVL.

This clone was detected only once. This chain joins TRBV5-1 and TRBJ1-1, with 8 nucleotides matching TRBD1. This CDR3 comprises 15 residues. V lost 4 bases to trimming and J lost 5 bases; unmatched junction nucleotides: 10. Looked up from germline, CDR1 is SGHRS and CDR2 is YFSETQ. CDR3 region: CASSMGDRTLTEAFF. In DNA form, the CDR3 reads TGCGCCAGCAGCATGGGGGACAGGACTCTGACTGAAGCTTTCTTT. Together with reference TRBV5-1 and TRBJ1-1, the CDR3 gives the full variable domain: KAGVTQTPRYLIKTRGQQVTLSCSPISGHRSVSWYQQTPGQGLQFLFEYFSETQRNKGNFPGRFSGRQFSNSRSEMNVSTLELGDSALYLCASSMGDRTLTEAFFGQGTRLTVV.

DNA of the CDR3: TGTGCCAGCAGCTTAGGTCCAGGGGGCTGGCCCCAGCATTTT. Translation: CASSLGPGGWPQHF. The genes are TRBV11-2 and TRBJ1-5, with 8 bases lining up with TRBD1. CDR3 length: 14 residues. Germline V gene sequence: CDR1 SGHAT, CDR2 FQNNGV. V shed 1 base, J shed 9 bases, and the junction held 5 bases outside the gene matches.

V gene TRBV5-1 combines with J gene TRBJ2-1; 9 nucleotides line up with TRBD1. Germline V CDR1 and CDR2: SGHRS, YFSETQ. CDR3 size: 15 residues. Trimming removed 2 bases from V and 5 bases from J; junction bases left unmatched: 5. As DNA, the CDR3 is TGCGCCAGCAGCTTTACGGGACAGGGCCACAATGAGCAGTTCTTC. The encoded protein is CASSFTGQGHNEQFF.

The V call is TRBV12-5, the J call TRBJ2-1; 7 positions match TRBD2. The germline gives CDR1 LGHNT, CDR2 FRNRAP. This CDR3 is 14 amino acids long. The junction had 7 bases not matched to a gene; V was cut back by 5 bases and J by 6 bases. Written as DNA, the CDR3 is TGTGCTAGTGGTATAGGGACTACCGGCAATGAGCAGTTCTTC. This gives the protein CASGIGTTGNEQFF. Supplemented by reference TRBV12-5 and TRBJ2-1, the full variable domain reads DARVTQTPRHKVTEMGQEVTMRCQPILGHNTVFWYRQTMMQGLELLAYFRNRAPLDDSGMPKDRFSAEMPDATLATLKIQPSEPRDSAVYFCASGIGTTGNEQFFGPGTRLTVL.

The rearrangement links TRBV11-2 to TRBJ1-1; D remains ambiguous. Germline V gene sequence: CDR1 SGHAT, CDR2 FQNNGV. The CDR3 covers 12 residues. The V and J ends lost 4 bases and 1 base respectively, with 4 bases between them. CDR3 protein: CASSSWNTEAFF. CDR3 bases: TGTGCCAGCAGCTCTTGGAACACTGAAGCTTTCTTT.

The J gene is TRBJ2-7, the V gene TRBV20-1; D unresolved. The V end lost 5 bases, the J end lost 5 bases, and 10 bases lay between the germline ends. The germline gives CDR1 DFQATT, CDR2 SNEGSKA (reference sequence). The CDR3 spans 11 residues. The CDR3 spells CSALNRDEQYF. CDR3 in DNA: TGCAGTGCTCTCAATCGCGACGAGCAGTACTTC.

The chain employs TRBV7-3 and TRBJ1-1; no definite D call. The CDR3 runs to 15 residues. Germline CDR1 SGHTA, CDR2 FQGTGA. V shed 2 bases and J shed 0 bases, with 10 bases lying between them. This CDR3 is CASSLRRAVNTEAFF. The DNA for the CDR3 is TGTGCCAGCAGCTTACGGAGGGCCGTGAACACTGAAGCTTTCTTT.

This chain joins TRBV6-5 and TRBJ1-1; possibly TRBD1 for D (5 bases). There are 15 residues in the CDR3. Trimming stripped 0 bases from V and 3 bases from J, with 11 bases between. Germline loops: CDR1 MNHEY, CDR2 SVGAGI. This CDR3 reads CASSYSGRRDTEAFF. The DNA for the CDR3 is TGTGCCAGCAGTTACTCGGGGCGAAGGGACACTGAAGCTTTCTTT.

The rearrangement links TRBV6-5 to TRBJ1-1; the match to TRBD1 covers 7 bases. The V gene's germline CDR1 is MNHEY and CDR2 SVGAGI. CDR3 length equals 13 residues. V lost 6 bases, J lost 8 bases, and 9 bases stayed unmatched. The CDR3 coding sequence is TGTGCCAGCAGAACGACAGGGCGGCCCGAAGCTTTCTTT. This sequence encodes CASRTTGRPEAFF.

The genes are TRBV7-2 and TRBJ1-2; 8 bases map to TRBD1. The CDR3 totals 15 residues. Germline V CDR1 and CDR2: SGHTA, FQGNSA. With 4 bases clipped from V and 3 bases from J, the junction kept 7 bases outside the gene matches. The CDR3 reads CASSSGQGPYYGYTF. The CDR3 coding sequence is TGTGCCAGCAGCTCAGGACAGGGACCCTACTATGGCTACACCTTC. Full variable domain (outside the CDR3, taken from reference TRBV7-2 and TRBJ1-2): GAGVSQSPSNKVTEKGKDVELRCDPISGHTALYWYRQSLGQGLEFLIYFQGNSAPDKSGLPSDRFSAERTGGSVSTLTIQRTQQEDSAVYLCASSSGQGPYYGYTFGSGTRLTVV.

The CDR3 nucleotides are TGTGCCAGCAGCCAAGTCCCTAGCGGGGGGGGTGGTGAGCAGTTCTTC. Translation gives CASSQVPSGGGGEQFF. The V and J genes are TRBV3-1 (or the pseudogene TRBV3-2) and TRBJ2-1; 12 bases agree with TRBD2. Germline V gives CDR1 LGHDT, CDR2 YNNKEL (reference sequence). Losses at the gene ends were 1 base for V and 9 bases for J; bases not matched to a gene: 7. This CDR3 contains 16 residues.

The chain carries TRBV12-3 or TRBV12-4 and TRBJ1-2; the match to TRBD1 covers 9 bases. This CDR3 has 13 residues. The V gene end was trimmed by 6 bases and the J gene end by 4 bases; junction bases not matched to a gene: 3. The chain's CDR3 is CASRATGGYGYTF. In DNA, the CDR3 is TGTGCCAGCAGGGCGACAGGGGGCTATGGCTACACCTTC.

This chain links TRBV23-1 with TRBJ2-7, with D perhaps TRBD2 (5 bases). TRBV23-1 is designated an ORF whose function remains uncertain. Trimming stripped 2 bases from V and 2 bases from J, with 22 bases between. This CDR3 comprises 18 residues. CDR3 region: CASSQPEDRSGVTYEQYF. CDR3 sequence (DNA): TGCGCCAGCAGTCAACCGGAGGATCGTTCAGGCGTCACCTACGAGCAGTACTTC.

The J gene is TRBJ2-1, the V gene TRBV24-1; 7 bases align to TRBD2. Germline V CDR1 and CDR2: KGHDR, SFDVKD. CDR3 length equals 13 residues. V shed 4 bases and J 6 bases; nucleotides not matched to a gene: 2. CDR3 in DNA: TGTGCCACCAGTGACAGGACTAGCAATGAGCAGTTCTTC. Translated, it gives CATSDRTSNEQFF.

This chain joins TRBV18 and TRBJ2-3; TRBD1 matches at 9 bases. This CDR3 contains 16 residues. The ends lost 6 bases at V and 2 bases at J; junction bases unmatched: 9. Germline V gives CDR1 KGHSH, CDR2 LQKENI. The CDR3 DNA reads as TGTGCCAGCTCGCCCACAGGGGGCACAAACACAGATACGCAGTATTTT. Translation gives CASSPTGGTNTDTQYF.

The CDR3 DNA is TGTGCCAGCAGTGAGGGCGGGAGGGCCCTCGGTACTGAGCAGTTCTTC. Protein product: CASSEGGRALGTEQFF. This chain links TRBV2 with TRBJ2-1, with 9 bases that match TRBD2. This CDR3 has 16 residues. V shed 3 bases and J 9 bases; nucleotides not matched to a gene: 12. Per the germline V gene, CDR1 is SNHLY and CDR2 is FYNNEI.

This clone showed up just once. This sequence joins TRBV5-5 and TRBJ2-3; 7 bases match TRBD1. CDR1 is SGHKS, CDR2 YYEKEE, per germline (reference sequence). V lost 4 bases and J lost 2; bases outside the gene matches: 7. The CDR3 spans 15 residues. The DNA for the CDR3 is TGTGCCAGCAGCACGGTACAGGGGAACACAGATACGCAGTATTTT. Residues: CASSTVQGNTDTQYF. Full variable domain (remainder filled in from reference TRBV5-5 and TRBJ2-3): DAGVTQSPTHLIKTRGQQVTLRCSPISGHKSVSWYQQVLGQGPQFIFQYYEKEERGRGNFPDRFSARQFPNYSSELNVNALLLGDSALYLCASSTVQGNTDTQYFGPGTRLTVL.

This chain links TRBV19 with TRBJ2-7; 8 bases align to TRBD2. Germline trimming cut 3 bases from V and 0 bases from J; bases unmatched to any gene: 10. Germline loops: CDR1 LNHDA, CDR2 SQIVND (reference sequence). This CDR3 is built from 17 residues. The CDR3 bases are TGTGCCAGTAGTATCGTTCTCCAGCGGGGGAGCTCCTACGAGCAGTACTTC. This translates into CASSIVLQRGSSYEQYF.

The rearrangement links TRBV3-1 (or the pseudogene TRBV3-2) to TRBJ2-7; possibly TRBD1 for D (6 bases). Per germline, CDR1 LGHDT and CDR2 YNNKEL (reference sequence). The CDR3 is 14 amino acids. The V gene lost 4 bases and the J gene lost 7 bases, with 17 bases spanning the gap. CDR3 in amino acids: CASSPMAGVGEQYF. CDR3 bases: TGTGCCAGCAGCCCCATGGCAGGGGTCGGGGAGCAGTACTTC.

The gene calls are TRBV6-5 and TRBJ1-5; 8 nucleotides line up with TRBD1. After removal of 5 bases from V and 5 bases from J, the junction contained 8 bases not matched to a gene. The CDR3 length is 15 residues. Germline CDR1 reads MNHEY; CDR2 reads SVGAGI. The CDR3 region is CASSPRTGKDQPQHF. In nucleotides, the CDR3 is TGTGCCAGCAGTCCACGGACAGGGAAGGATCAGCCCCAGCATTTT.

This chain connects TRBV27 to TRBJ2-7; 9 bases are a match to TRBD2. Germline V gene data show CDR1 as MNHEY and CDR2 as SMNVEV (reference sequence). The CDR3 runs 14 residues. Trimming took 0 bases from V and 7 from J; bases not matched to a gene: 4. The CDR3 DNA is TGTGCCAGCAGTTTATCTGCGGGGGGGCAAGAGCAGTACTTC. Protein product: CASSLSAGGQEQYF.

This clone appeared a single time. DNA for the CDR3: TGTGCCAGCAGTCTACAAACAGGGGCAAAGTACTTC. Its translation: CASSLQTGAKYF. This chain connects TRBV28 to TRBJ2-7, with 7 bases lining up with TRBD1. The CDR3 has 12 residues. The V gene end was trimmed by 5 bases and the J gene end by 11 bases; junction bases not matched to a gene: 9. Germline V gene lookup returns CDR1 MDHEN and CDR2 SYDVKM.

The CDR3 loop is CASSLEVAGGTNNEQFF. The CDR3 DNA reads as TGTGCCAGCAGCTTAGAGGTAGCGGGGGGGACGAACAATGAGCAGTTCTTC. The chain couples TRBV7-2 to TRBJ2-1; 11 nucleotides agree with TRBD2. This CDR3 has 17 residues. V dropped 1 base and J dropped 5; count of bases not matched to a gene: 7. Per germline, CDR1 SGHTA and CDR2 FQGNSA.

The V and J genes are TRBV19 and TRBJ1-1; 8 bases map to TRBD1. CDR3 length: 16 residues. V lost 6 bases to trimming and J lost 0 bases; unmatched junction nucleotides: 9. The V gene's germline CDR1 is LNHDA and CDR2 SQIVND (reference sequence). As DNA, the CDR3 is TGTGCCAGTAGCCCCTTGACAGGGGCTTTGAACACTGAAGCTTTCTTT. Its translation: CASSPLTGALNTEAFF.

In its sample, this clone was seen once. This sequence joins TRBV7-9 and TRBJ2-2; maybe TRBD1 (7 bases). This CDR3 is built from 14 residues. Germline assignment: CDR1 SEHNR and CDR2 FQNEAQ (reference sequence). The germline V and J ends were trimmed by 5 bases and 7 bases, with 14 bases remaining between them. CDR3 region: CASSPRGVDGELFF. CDR3 bases: TGTGCCAGCAGCCCCAGGGGGGTGGACGGGGAGCTGTTTTTT.

This chain joins TRBV6-6 and TRBJ1-1; D is uncertain. Trimming took 4 bases from V and 2 from J, leaving 5 bases between them. The CDR3 is made up of 12 amino acids. Germline values: CDR1 MNHNY, CDR2 SVGAGI (reference sequence). Here the CDR3 DNA reads TGTGCCAGCAGTTCCTTTAACACTGAAGCTTTCTTT. Protein sequence: CASSSFNTEAFF.

V usage is TRBV28 and J usage is TRBJ2-6; D gene ambiguous. The V and J ends lost 6 bases and 0 bases respectively, with 6 bases between them. CDR1 and CDR2 (germline): MDHEN, SYDVKM. This CDR3 has 14 residues. CDR3 protein: CASRVDSGANVLTF. CDR3 bases: TGTGCCAGCAGGGTAGACTCTGGGGCCAACGTCCTGACTTTC.